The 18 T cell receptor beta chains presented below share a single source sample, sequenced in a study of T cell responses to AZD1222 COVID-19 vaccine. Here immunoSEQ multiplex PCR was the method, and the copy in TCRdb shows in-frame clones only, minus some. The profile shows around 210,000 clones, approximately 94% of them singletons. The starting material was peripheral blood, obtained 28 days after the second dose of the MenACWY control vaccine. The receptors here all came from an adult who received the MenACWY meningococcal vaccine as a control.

The CDR3 here is CASSVVALDRYEQYF. Here the CDR3 DNA reads TGTGCCAGCAGTGTAGTAGCCCTGGACCGGTACGAGCAGTACTTC. V gene TRBV27 combines with J gene TRBJ2-7; the D is unclear. The V gene's germline CDR1 is MNHEY and CDR2 SMNVEV (reference sequence). Trimming removed 5 bases from V and 4 bases from J, with 18 bases in between. CDR3 length: 15 residues.

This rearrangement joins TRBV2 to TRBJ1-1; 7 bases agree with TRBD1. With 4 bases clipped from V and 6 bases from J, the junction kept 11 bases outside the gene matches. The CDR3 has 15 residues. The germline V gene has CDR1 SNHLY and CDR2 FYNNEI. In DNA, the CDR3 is TGTGCCAGCAGTGCTGATCGGGCAGGGGGAGCTGAAGCTTTCTTT. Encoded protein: CASSADRAGGAEAFF. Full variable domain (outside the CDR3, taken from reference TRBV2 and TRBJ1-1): EPEVTQTPSHQVTQMGQEVILRCVPISNHLYFYWYRQILGQKVEFLVSFYNNEISEKSEIFDDQFSVERPDGSNFTLKIRSTKLEDSAMYFCASSADRAGGAEAFFGQGTRLTVV.

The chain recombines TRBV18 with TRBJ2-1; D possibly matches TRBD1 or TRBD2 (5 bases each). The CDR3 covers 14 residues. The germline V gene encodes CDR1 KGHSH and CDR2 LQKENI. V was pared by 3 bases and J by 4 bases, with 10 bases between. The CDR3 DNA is TGTGCCAGCTCACCCCGGGACGGATACAATGAGCAGTTCTTC. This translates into CASSPRDGYNEQFF.

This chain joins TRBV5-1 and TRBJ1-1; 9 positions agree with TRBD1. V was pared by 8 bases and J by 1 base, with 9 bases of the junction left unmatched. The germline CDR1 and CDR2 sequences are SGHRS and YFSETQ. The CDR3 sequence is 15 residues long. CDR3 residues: CASVGQGPQNTEAFF. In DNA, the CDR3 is TGCGCCAGTGTGGGACAGGGCCCCCAGAACACTGAAGCTTTCTTT.

CDR3 nucleotides: TGTGCCAGCAGTTTAACCGGGACAGGGGGCTATGAGCAGTACTTC. Its protein product is CASSLTGTGGYEQYF. This chain uses TRBV27 with TRBJ2-7; TRBD1 matches 12 bases. Germline V gene sequence: CDR1 MNHEY, CDR2 SMNVEV (reference sequence). The CDR3 consists of 15 residues. J was trimmed by 7 bases and V by 2 bases; bases with no gene match: 6.

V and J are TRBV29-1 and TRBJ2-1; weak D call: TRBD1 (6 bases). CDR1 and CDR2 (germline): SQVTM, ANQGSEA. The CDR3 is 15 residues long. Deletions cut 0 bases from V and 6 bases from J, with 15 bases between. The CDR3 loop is CSVEEGRNRANEQFF. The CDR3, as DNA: TGCAGCGTTGAAGAAGGTAGGAACAGGGCCAATGAGCAGTTCTTC.

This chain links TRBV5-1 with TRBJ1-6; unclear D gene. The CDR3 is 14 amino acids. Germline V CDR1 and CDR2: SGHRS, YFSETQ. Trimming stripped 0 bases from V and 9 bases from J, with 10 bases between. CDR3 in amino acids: CASSLEQVGSPLHF. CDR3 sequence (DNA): TGCGCCAGCAGCTTGGAGCAGGTTGGTTCACCCCTCCACTTT.

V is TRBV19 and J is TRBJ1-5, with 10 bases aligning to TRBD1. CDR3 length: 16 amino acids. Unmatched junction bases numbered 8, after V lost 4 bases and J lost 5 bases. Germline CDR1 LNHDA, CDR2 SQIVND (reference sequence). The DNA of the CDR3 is TGTGCCAGTAGTAGAATCGGGACAGGGGCGGATCAGCCCCAGCATTTT. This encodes CASSRIGTGADQPQHF.

CDR3 loop: CATSETNEKLFF. CDR3 in DNA: TGTGCCACCAGTGAGACTAATGAAAAACTGTTTTTT. The rearrangement uses TRBV24-1 and TRBJ1-4, with D uncertain. The V gene lost 4 bases and the J gene lost 2 bases, with 1 base spanning the gap. This CDR3 comprises 12 residues. The germline V gene encodes CDR1 KGHDR and CDR2 SFDVKD.

The CDR3 DNA reads TGTGCCTGGAGTGAAGCGACAGGGTTCAATCGTCCCCAGCATTTT. Its translation: CAWSEATGFNRPQHF. This chain links TRBV30 with TRBJ1-5; 7 positions agree with TRBD1. The CDR3 totals 15 residues. Germline CDR1 reads GTSNPN; CDR2 reads SVGIG (reference sequence). The ends lost 1 base at V and 10 bases at J; junction bases unmatched: 13.

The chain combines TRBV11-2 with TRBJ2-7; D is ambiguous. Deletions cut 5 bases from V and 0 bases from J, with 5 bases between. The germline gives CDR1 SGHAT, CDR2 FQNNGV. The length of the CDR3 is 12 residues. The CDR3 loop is CASSQFSYEQYF. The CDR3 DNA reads TGTGCCAGCAGCCAATTCTCCTACGAGCAGTACTTC.

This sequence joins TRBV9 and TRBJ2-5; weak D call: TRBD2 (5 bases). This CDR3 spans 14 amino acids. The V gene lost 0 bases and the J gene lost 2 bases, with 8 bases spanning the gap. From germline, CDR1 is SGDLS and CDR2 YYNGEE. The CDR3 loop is CASSVAGGQETQYF. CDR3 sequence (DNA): TGTGCCAGCAGCGTAGCAGGAGGACAAGAGACCCAGTACTTC.

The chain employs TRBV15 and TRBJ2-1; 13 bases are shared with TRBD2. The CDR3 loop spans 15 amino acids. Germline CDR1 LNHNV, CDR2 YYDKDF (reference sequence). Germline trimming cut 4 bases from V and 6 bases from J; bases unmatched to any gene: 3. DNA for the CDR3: TGTGCCACCAGCACAGGACTAGCGGGAGCCAATGAGCAGTTCTTC. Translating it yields CATSTGLAGANEQFF.

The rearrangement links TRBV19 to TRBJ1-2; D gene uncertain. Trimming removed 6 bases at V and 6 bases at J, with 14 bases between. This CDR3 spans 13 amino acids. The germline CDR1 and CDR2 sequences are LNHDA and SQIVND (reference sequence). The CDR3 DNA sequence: TGTGCCAGTAGCCCCGAAGTGCTCCATGGCTACACCTTC. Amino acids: CASSPEVLHGYTF.

The CDR3: CASSLSSLYGYTF. The CDR3 DNA is TGCGCCAGCAGCCTAAGTAGCCTCTATGGCTACACCTTC. V usage is TRBV5-1 and J usage is TRBJ1-2; no firm D call. The V end lost 4 bases, the J end lost 4 bases, and 11 bases lay between the germline ends. The germline V gene has CDR1 SGHRS and CDR2 YFSETQ. The CDR3 spans 13 residues. The whole variable domain, remainder taken from reference TRBV5-1 and TRBJ1-2, is KAGVTQTPRYLIKTRGQQVTLSCSPISGHRSVSWYQQTPGQGLQFLFEYFSETQRNKGNFPGRFSGRQFSNSRSEMNVSTLELGDSALYLCASSLSSLYGYTFGSGTRLTVV.

The CDR3 sequence: CAWTATVTSYEQYF. In DNA, the CDR3 is TGTGCCTGGACCGCGACAGTCACCTCCTACGAGCAGTACTTC. V usage is TRBV30 and J usage is TRBJ2-7; TRBD1 is a possible D gene (5 bases). This CDR3 contains 14 residues. V was shortened by 4 bases and J by 0 bases, with 13 bases between the two germline ends. Germline V gives CDR1 GTSNPN, CDR2 SVGIG (reference sequence).

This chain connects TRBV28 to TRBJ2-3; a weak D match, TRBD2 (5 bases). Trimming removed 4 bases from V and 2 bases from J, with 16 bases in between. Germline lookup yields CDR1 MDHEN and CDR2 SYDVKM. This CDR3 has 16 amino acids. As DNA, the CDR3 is TGTGCCAGCAGTTCTCCCCTACATGACTACACAGATACGCAGTATTTT. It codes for CASSSPLHDYTDTQYF. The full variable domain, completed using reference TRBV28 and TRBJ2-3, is DVKVTQSSRYLVKRTGEKVFLECVQDMDHENMFWYRQDPGLGLRLIYFSYDVKMKEKGDIPEGYSVSREKKERFSLILESASTNQTSMYLCASSSPLHDYTDTQYFGPGTRLTVL.

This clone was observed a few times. The chain's CDR3 is CASSQDRTSGGDTGELFF. For the CDR3, the DNA is TGCGCCAGCAGCCAAGATCGGACTAGCGGGGGAGACACCGGGGAGCTGTTTTTT. This chain uses TRBV4-1 with TRBJ2-2, with TRBD2 matching over 13 bases. The germline V gene has CDR1 MGHRA and CDR2 YSYEKL. This CDR3 is 18 amino acids long. Trimming removed 0 bases from V and 3 bases from J; junction bases left unmatched: 4.